These 13 T cell receptor beta chains share one sample of origin, sequenced in a study of PD-L1 blockade in urothelial cancer. Clones were read by immunoSEQ multiplex PCR, and TCRdb kept only the in-frame ones, dropping some. The repertoire holds fewer than 100,000 clones, with over 80% as singletons. Described time point: pretreatment peripheral blood. Material: PBMCs, obtained around atezolizumab (anti-PD-L1) treatment. The receptors here all came from a man between 40 and 49 years old with urothelial cancer.

In its sample, this clone was seen a few times. The chain couples TRBV4-3 to TRBJ2-1; the match to TRBD2 covers 8 bases. The CDR3 has 18 amino acids. The ends lost 1 base at V and 9 bases at J; junction bases unmatched: 17. CDR1 LGHNA and CDR2 YSLEER come from the germline V gene. The chain's CDR3 is CASSQVGLTGGASGEQFF. CDR3 sequence (DNA): TGCGCCAGCAGCCAAGTTGGTCTGACGGGAGGGGCCAGCGGTGAGCAGTTCTTC.

The J gene is TRBJ2-3, the V gene TRBV6-1, with D perhaps matching TRBD2 (5 bases). The germline V gene has CDR1 MNHNS and CDR2 SASEGT. The CDR3 is 13 amino acids. Trimming took off 5 bases at V and 6 bases at J, with 12 bases between the two ends. CDR3: CASSSPGKDTQYF. Written as DNA, the CDR3 is TGTGCCAGCAGTTCTCCGGGGAAGGATACGCAGTATTTT.

The genes are TRBV28 and TRBJ2-3; the match to TRBD2 covers 8 bases. Germline CDR1 and CDR2: MDHEN and SYDVKM. The CDR3 is 16 residues long. Losses at the gene ends were 5 bases for V and 4 bases for J; bases not matched to a gene: 11. The CDR3 is CASSGEREIVPDTQYF. Here the CDR3 DNA reads TGTGCCAGCAGTGGGGAGCGGGAGATAGTACCAGATACGCAGTATTTT. Full variable domain (outside the CDR3, taken from reference TRBV28 and TRBJ2-3): DVKVTQSSRYLVKRTGEKVFLECVQDMDHENMFWYRQDPGLGLRLIYFSYDVKMKEKGDIPEGYSVSREKKERFSLILESASTNQTSMYLCASSGEREIVPDTQYFGPGTRLTVL.

The chain recombines TRBV19 with TRBJ1-4; TRBD1 aligns across 7 bases. This CDR3 spans 18 amino acids. V trimming: 6 bases; J trimming: 1 base; junction bases outside the gene matches: 14. Germline assignment: CDR1 LNHDA and CDR2 SQIVND (reference sequence). The CDR3 region has the DNA TGTGCCAGTAGCTCACGCTCGGGCAGGGGGAGAACTAATGAAAAACTGTTTTTT. It encodes CASSSRSGRGRTNEKLFF. Combining the CDR3 with reference TRBV19 and TRBJ1-4 gives the whole variable domain DGGITQSPKYLFRKEGQNVTLSCEQNLNHDAMYWYRQDPGQGLRLIYYSQIVNDFQKGDIAEGYSVSREKKESFPLTVTSAQKNPTAFYLCASSSRSGRGRTNEKLFFGSGTQLSVL.

V and J are TRBV5-1 and TRBJ1-2, with 7 positions matching TRBD1. J gave up 0 bases and V 4 bases, and 6 bases lay outside the gene matches. Germline V gene data show CDR1 as SGHRS and CDR2 as YFSETQ. The CDR3 is made up of 15 amino acids. The DNA of the CDR3 is TGCGCCAGCAGCCCCGAGGGGGCAGCTAACTATGGCTACACCTTC. This gives the protein CASSPEGAANYGYTF.

The V and J genes are TRBV9 and TRBJ2-1, with TRBD1 identical over 7 bases. The trim removed 0 bases at V and 4 bases at J, leaving 1 base unmatched. The CDR3 covers 14 residues. CDR1 and CDR2 (germline): SGDLS, YYNGEE. CDR3 in amino acids: CASSVEGQYNEQFF. Written as DNA, the CDR3 is TGTGCCAGCAGCGTAGAGGGACAGTACAATGAGCAGTTCTTC.

The chain couples TRBV29-1 to TRBJ1-1; D gene uncertain. Trimming cost V 4 bases and J 5 bases, with 11 bases left between them. The CDR3 spans 12 residues. CDR1 and CDR2 (germline): SQVTM, ANQGSEA. The CDR3 region is CSVGVEVTEAFF. In nucleotides, the CDR3 is TGCAGCGTTGGGGTCGAGGTTACTGAAGCTTTCTTT.

This chain joins TRBV5-1 and TRBJ2-5; TRBD2 is a possible D gene (5 bases). Trimming left V 6 bases short and J 4 bases short, with 10 bases between. The CDR3 runs to 12 residues. Germline V lookup: CDR1 SGHRS, CDR2 YFSETQ. Here the CDR3 reads CASTGNRETQYF. CDR3 in DNA: TGCGCCAGCACGGGAAATCGAGAGACCCAGTACTTC.

A few counts support this clone. The V gene is TRBV6-1, the J gene TRBJ1-3; a weak D match, TRBD1 (6 bases). Germline CDR1 and CDR2: MNHNS and SASEGT. The ends were cut back, 4 bases at V and 2 bases at J, with 15 bases in the middle. The CDR3 spans 16 residues. CDR3 bases: TGTGCCAGCAGTGTCACTGAGGGGGTACCTGGAAACACCATATATTTT. Translating it yields CASSVTEGVPGNTIYF.

The chain combines TRBV30 with TRBJ2-3; D is perhaps TRBD2 (6 bases). V was pared by 5 bases and J by 0 bases, with 9 bases between. The CDR3 is made up of 13 amino acids. CDR1 is GTSNPN and CDR2 is SVGIG in the germline V gene (reference sequence). This CDR3 reads CAWGTGSTDTQYF. CDR3 nucleotides: TGTGCCTGGGGGACTGGTAGCACAGATACGCAGTATTTT. The full variable domain, with the rest looked up from reference TRBV30 and TRBJ2-3, is SQTIHQWPATLVQPVGSPLSLECTVEGTSNPNLYWYRQAAGRGLQLLFYSVGIGQISSEVPQNLSASRPQDRQFILSSKKLLLSDSGFYLCAWGTGSTDTQYFGPGTRLTVL.

The chain employs TRBV2 and TRBJ2-6, with 7 bases matching TRBD1. Germline V gives CDR1 SNHLY, CDR2 FYNNEI. V trimming: 6 bases; J trimming: 4 bases; junction bases outside the gene matches: 6. CDR3 length: 15 amino acids. CDR3 residues: CASRVQGPGANVLTF. DNA for the CDR3: TGTGCCAGCAGGGTACAGGGGCCCGGGGCCAACGTCCTGACTTTC.

The J gene is TRBJ1-2, the V gene TRBV7-3; TRBD1 might be the D (6 bases). V dropped 5 bases and J dropped 6 bases, with 19 bases sitting between them. The CDR3 spans 15 residues. From germline, CDR1 is SGHTA and CDR2 FQGTGA. In nucleotides, the CDR3 is TGTGCCAGCAGCACACCTCTCCGCCAGGGGAATGGCTACACCTTC. Protein product: CASSTPLRQGNGYTF.

V and J are TRBV5-8 and TRBJ2-7; 10 nucleotides agree with TRBD2. CDR1 is SGHTS, CDR2 YDEGEE, per germline. The CDR3 loop spans 16 amino acids. Trimming cost V 1 base and J 1 base; bases outside gene matches: 5. CDR3 region: CASSLPGLAISYEQYF. CDR3 DNA: TGTGCCAGCAGCTTGCCGGGACTAGCGATATCCTACGAGCAGTACTTC.